This T cell receptor beta chain was captured by sequencing in a study of T cell responses to AZD1222 COVID-19 vaccine. Broader study findings: Samples come after the peak T cell response, not at day 14. Vaccination with two AZD1222 doses was followed by a rise in Spike-specific TCR breadth and depth.

Assay used: immunoSEQ multiplex PCR; TCRdb lists only in-frame clones, some missing. This table has approximately 170,000 clones, roughly 85% appearing once. This clone was seen only once. Its antigen is undetermined. Trimming at V came to 4 bases and at J to 4 bases, leaving 12 bases not matched to a gene. This CDR3 has 16 residues. CDR1 and CDR2 (germline): SGHKS, YYEKEE (reference sequence). The sequence was collected from an adult who received the AZD1222 COVID-19 vaccine. The chain recombines TRBV5-5 with TRBJ2-5; 8 bases map to TRBD2. Sample: peripheral blood, taken 28 days after the second AZD1222 dose. As DNA, the CDR3 is TGTGCCAGCAGCCCGTTGACTAGCGTTTGGGGAGAGACCCAGTACTTC. As protein: CASSPLTSVWGETQYF.